This T cell receptor beta chain was found in a study of blood T cell repertoires in COVID-19. Looked up from germline, CDR1 is SGHRS and CDR2 is YFSETQ. Trimming stripped 0 bases from V and 2 bases from J, with 9 bases between. CDR3 size: 14 residues. Only in-frame clones appear in the TCRdb table, and some are missing; sequencing was by immunoSEQ multiplex PCR. The repertoire holds 97,000 or so clones, 84% seen once, with 9.5% to 10% in the top ten. Sequencing was carried out using peripheral blood. This clonotype was obtained from a man in his forties or fifties with active or convalescent COVID-19. V usage is TRBV5-1 and J usage is TRBJ2-7; no reliable D call. CDR3 sequence (DNA): TGCGCCAGCAGCTTGGGTGCAGATGCCTACGAGCAGTACTTC. It specifies CASSLGADAYEQYF.